Included here is one T cell receptor beta chain sequence, with context. This clonotype has a count of ten or more. Its antigen has not been determined. No base quality information exists; no much larger clone differs at one position. This sample was included in a study of T cells in Graves' hyperthyroidism and ophthalmopathy (dated by TCRdb to about 2019). Broadly, across the study: Peripheral blood samples were taken at the time of initial diagnosis, prior to any treatment. To identify distinguishing TCR V-J signatures, a discovery cohort of about 95 patients was used, comprising roughly 45 with Graves' ophthalmopathy and approximately 58 with stable Graves' hyperthyroidism. Whether ophthalmopathy could be predicted prospectively was tested in an independent validation cohort made up of under 20 hyperthyroidism patients plus 17 patients who later progressed to ophthalmopathy. The 95 to 100 discovery patients were randomly split 7:3 into training and test sets. In several Graves' hyperthyroidism patients, the study also compared T-cell repertoires from thyroid tissue with T-cell repertoires from blood. Once sampling was done, hyperthyroidism patients were given methimazole at a starting dose of 30 mg daily, whereas ophthalmopathy patients were given high-dose intravenous methylprednisolone. The paper describes TCR Vbeta CDR3 sequencing of 120 to 150 peripheral blood samples, made up of some 40 ophthalmopathy patients, some 80 hyperthyroidism patients and about 17 progressor patients.

Amplification of TCR beta CDR3 regions was carried out from RNA transcripts. The first round of RT-PCR for the TCR CDR3 was performed with the HTBI primer set and the Qiagen OneStep RT-PCR kit. Libraries were constructed in a second round of multiplex PCR, after which size selection and purification were performed. Paired-end sequencing of the libraries was performed with 100 bp reads on an Illumina HiSeq2000. The source study handled its data this way. SOAPnuke was used to process the raw data, with reads discarded if the reads contained adapters or uncalled bases, had a mean Phred below 15, or lacked an exact constant-primer or identifier match. High-quality paired reads were merged with COPE v1.2.5, and unique nucleotide sequences were defined as clonotypes. Clonotypes were aligned to IMGT TRBV, TRBD and TRBJ reference segments using MiTCR v1.1. Analysis was restricted to V-J combinations with a frequency above 0.0001, which covered 98% to 99.2% of repertoires. The TCS score was defined as the ratio of F50 (clonal expansion) to E x V (chaos), calculated using BLOSUM62-based TCRdist between CDR3 peptides within each V-J. Welch's t-statistics and random forest reduced roughly 540 V-J features to roughly 13, which were used in a naive Bayes classifier (R e1071). The Morisita-Horn index was used to measure how similar the thyroid and blood repertoires were. Using fastp at Q25 and MiXCR, TCRdb reprocessed the public reads and kept productive beta chains. CDR3 protein duplicates are merged, each entry listing the most common genes and DNA. For this entry, the V and J calls and clone size follow TCRdb and not the study's own pipeline. A total of about 840,000 distinct CDR3 sequences appear in this sample, roughly 40% of them only once. The ten biggest clones cover approximately 8.7% of the sample.

The research as a whole found: Sample size was not statistically predetermined, and investigators were not blinded to group allocation. Most expanded thyroid clonotypes (frequency above 0.001) were also detected in blood, suggesting blood repertoires may reflect thyroid immune responses. In validation, progression to ophthalmopathy was predicted by the model with roughly 69% sensitivity and 72.22% specificity, a median of roughly 6 months before onset. Ophthalmopathy was separated from stable hyperthyroidism by a 13 V-J signature model, with 85% to 90% sensitivity and about 81% specificity obtained in cross-validation and 80%/75% obtained in testing.

At the junction V is shortened by 0 bases and J by 4 bases, with 12 bases in between. Including cysteine and phenylalanine, the CDR3 has 15 amino acids. Solely the CDR3 DNA is kept, with 45 bases framed from the first base. In the germline V gene (reference sequence), CDR1 corresponds to SEHNR and CDR2 to FQNEAQ. A patient counted as having stable Graves' hyperthyroidism if no progression to ophthalmopathy occurred over 18 months of follow-up. Hyperthyroidism patients were aged 18 to 65 years and newly diagnosed, with disease duration of less than 2 months. Any patient with an uncontrolled infection, another autoimmune disease, pregnancy or lactation was excluded. Clinical symptoms, serum thyroxine and TRAb, thyroid ultrasound, and orbital computed tomography formed the basis for the diagnoses. Ficoll-Paque density gradient centrifugation was used to isolate PBMCs from 9.5 to 10 ml of fresh peripheral blood. Total RNA was extracted using Trizol reagent, and RNA quality was assessed on an Agilent 2100 Bioanalyzer.

The chain is assembled from TRBV7-9 and TRBJ1-2; the D gene remains uncertain. Sequencing used blood. The receptor was isolated from a man aged 18 to 30 with Graves' hyperthyroidism. The CDR3 region reads CASSLAETLSYGYTF. The DNA sequence is as follows: TGTGCCAGCAGCTTAGCTGAGACGCTGTCCTATGGCTACACCTTC.